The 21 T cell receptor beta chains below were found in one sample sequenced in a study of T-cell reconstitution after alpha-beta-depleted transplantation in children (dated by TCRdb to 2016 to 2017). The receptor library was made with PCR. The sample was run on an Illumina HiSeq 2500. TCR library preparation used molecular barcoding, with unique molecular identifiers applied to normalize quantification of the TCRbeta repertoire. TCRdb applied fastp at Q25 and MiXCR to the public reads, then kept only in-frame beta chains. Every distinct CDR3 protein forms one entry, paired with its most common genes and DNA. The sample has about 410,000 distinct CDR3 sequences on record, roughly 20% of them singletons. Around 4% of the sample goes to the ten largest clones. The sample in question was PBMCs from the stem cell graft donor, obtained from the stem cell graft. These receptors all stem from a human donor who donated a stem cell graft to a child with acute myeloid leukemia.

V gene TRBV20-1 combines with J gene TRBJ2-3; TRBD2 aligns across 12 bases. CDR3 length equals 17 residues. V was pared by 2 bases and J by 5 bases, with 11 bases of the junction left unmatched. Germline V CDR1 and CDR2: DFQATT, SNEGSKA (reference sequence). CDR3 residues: CSARPPLAGGPVDTQYF. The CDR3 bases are TGCAGTGCTAGACCTCCTCTAGCGGGAGGGCCCGTAGATACGCAGTATTTT.

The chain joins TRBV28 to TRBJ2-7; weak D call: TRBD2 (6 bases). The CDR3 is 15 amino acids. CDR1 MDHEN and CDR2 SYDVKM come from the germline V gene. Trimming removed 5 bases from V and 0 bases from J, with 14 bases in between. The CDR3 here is CASSPGGRSSYEQYF. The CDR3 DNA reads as TGTGCCAGCAGTCCCGGAGGGAGGAGCTCCTACGAGCAGTACTTC.

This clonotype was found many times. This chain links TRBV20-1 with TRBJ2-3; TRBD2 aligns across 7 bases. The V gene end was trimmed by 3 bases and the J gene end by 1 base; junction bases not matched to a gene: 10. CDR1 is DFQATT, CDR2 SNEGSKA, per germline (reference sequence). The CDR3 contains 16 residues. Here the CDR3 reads CSASLGGPLRTDTQYF. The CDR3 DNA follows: TGCAGTGCTAGTTTGGGAGGGCCCCTCCGCACAGATACGCAGTATTTT.

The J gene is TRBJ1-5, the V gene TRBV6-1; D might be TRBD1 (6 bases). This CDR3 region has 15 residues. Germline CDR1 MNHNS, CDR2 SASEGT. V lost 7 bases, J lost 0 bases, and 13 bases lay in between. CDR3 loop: CASNLGHNSNQPQHF. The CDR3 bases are TGTGCCAGCAACCTGGGACACAATAGCAATCAGCCCCAGCATTTT.

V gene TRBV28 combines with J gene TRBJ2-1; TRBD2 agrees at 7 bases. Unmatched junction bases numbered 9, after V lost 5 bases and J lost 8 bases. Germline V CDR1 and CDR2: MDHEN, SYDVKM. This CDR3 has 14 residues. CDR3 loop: CASSKRGEGYEQFF. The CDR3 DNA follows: TGTGCCAGCAGTAAACGAGGGGAGGGTTATGAGCAGTTCTTC. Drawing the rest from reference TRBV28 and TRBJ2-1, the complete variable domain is DVKVTQSSRYLVKRTGEKVFLECVQDMDHENMFWYRQDPGLGLRLIYFSYDVKMKEKGDIPEGYSVSREKKERFSLILESASTNQTSMYLCASSKRGEGYEQFFGPGTRLTVL.

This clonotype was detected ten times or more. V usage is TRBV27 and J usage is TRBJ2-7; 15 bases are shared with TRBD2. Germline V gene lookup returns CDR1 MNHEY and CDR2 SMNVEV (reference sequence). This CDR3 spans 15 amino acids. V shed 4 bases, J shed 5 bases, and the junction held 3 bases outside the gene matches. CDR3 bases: TGTGCCAGCAGTTCCGGACTAGCGGGAGGGCACGAGCAGTACTTC. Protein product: CASSSGLAGGHEQYF.

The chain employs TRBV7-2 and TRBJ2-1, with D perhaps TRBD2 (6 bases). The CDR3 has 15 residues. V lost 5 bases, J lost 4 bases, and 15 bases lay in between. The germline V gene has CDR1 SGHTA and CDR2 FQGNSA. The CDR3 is CASSPRASAYNEQFF. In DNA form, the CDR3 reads TGTGCCAGCAGCCCCCGGGCTAGCGCATACAATGAGCAGTTCTTC. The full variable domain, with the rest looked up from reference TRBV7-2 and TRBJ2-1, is GAGVSQSPSNKVTEKGKDVELRCDPISGHTALYWYRQSLGQGLEFLIYFQGNSAPDKSGLPSDRFSAERTGGSVSTLTIQRTQQEDSAVYLCASSPRASAYNEQFFGPGTRLTVL.

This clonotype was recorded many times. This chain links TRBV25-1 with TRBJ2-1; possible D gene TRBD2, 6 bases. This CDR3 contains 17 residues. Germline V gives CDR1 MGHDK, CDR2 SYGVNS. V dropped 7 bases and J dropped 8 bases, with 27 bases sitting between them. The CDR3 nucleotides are TGTGCCAGCACCAGAAGGGTAGGAGACGGGAGCAAGGATGAGCAGTTCTTC. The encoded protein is CASTRRVGDGSKDEQFF.

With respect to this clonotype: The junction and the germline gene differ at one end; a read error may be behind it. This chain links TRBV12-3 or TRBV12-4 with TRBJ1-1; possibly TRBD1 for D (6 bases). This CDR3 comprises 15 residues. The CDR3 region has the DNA TGTGCCAGCACTTTAGAGGAGGAGACAGGCTCTGCAGCTTTCTTT. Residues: CASTLEEETGSAAFF.

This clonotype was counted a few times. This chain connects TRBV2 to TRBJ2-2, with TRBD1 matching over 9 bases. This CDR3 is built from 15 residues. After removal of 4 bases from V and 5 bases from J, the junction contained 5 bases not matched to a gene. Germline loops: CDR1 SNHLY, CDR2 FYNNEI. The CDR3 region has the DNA TGTGCCAGCAGTGGCCGGGACAGGGTTACCGGGGAGCTGTTTTTT. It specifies CASSGRDRVTGELFF.

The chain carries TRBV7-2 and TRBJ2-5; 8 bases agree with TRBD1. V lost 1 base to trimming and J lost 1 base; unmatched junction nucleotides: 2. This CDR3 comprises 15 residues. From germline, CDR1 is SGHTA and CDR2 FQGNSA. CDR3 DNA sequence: TGTGCCAGCAGCTTAGTTACAGGGGGCCAAGAGACCCAGTACTTC. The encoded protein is CASSLVTGGQETQYF.

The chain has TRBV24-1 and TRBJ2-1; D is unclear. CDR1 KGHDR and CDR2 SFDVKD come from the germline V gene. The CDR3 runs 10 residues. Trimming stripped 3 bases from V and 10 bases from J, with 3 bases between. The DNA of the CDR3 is TGTGCCACCAGTGATGGAGAGCAGTTCTTC. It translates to CATSDGEQFF.

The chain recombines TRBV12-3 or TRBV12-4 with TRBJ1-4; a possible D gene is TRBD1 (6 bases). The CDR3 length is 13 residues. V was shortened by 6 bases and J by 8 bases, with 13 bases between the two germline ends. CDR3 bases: TGTGCCAGCAGGAAAGGGGGGCGGGAAAAACTGTTTTTT. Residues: CASRKGGREKLFF.

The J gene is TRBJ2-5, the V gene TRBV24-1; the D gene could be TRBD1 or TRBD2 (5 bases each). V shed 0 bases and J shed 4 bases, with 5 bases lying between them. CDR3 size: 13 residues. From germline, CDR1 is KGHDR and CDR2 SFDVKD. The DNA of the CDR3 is TGTGCCACCAGTGATTTGGGGGGAGAGACCCAGTACTTC. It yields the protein CATSDLGGETQYF.

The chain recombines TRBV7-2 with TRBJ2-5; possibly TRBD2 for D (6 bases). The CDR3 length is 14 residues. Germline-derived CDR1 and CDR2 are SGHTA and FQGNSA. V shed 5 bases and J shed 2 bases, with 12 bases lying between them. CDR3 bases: TGTGCCAGCAGCCCAAGTCTAGCGCAAGAGACCCAGTACTTC. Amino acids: CASSPSLAQETQYF. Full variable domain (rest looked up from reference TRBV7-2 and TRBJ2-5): GAGVSQSPSNKVTEKGKDVELRCDPISGHTALYWYRQSLGQGLEFLIYFQGNSAPDKSGLPSDRFSAERTGGSVSTLTIQRTQQEDSAVYLCASSPSLAQETQYFGPGTRLLVL.

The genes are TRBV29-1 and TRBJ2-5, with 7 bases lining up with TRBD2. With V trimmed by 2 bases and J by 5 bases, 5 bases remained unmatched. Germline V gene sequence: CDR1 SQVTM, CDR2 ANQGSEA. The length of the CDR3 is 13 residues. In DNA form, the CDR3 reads TGCAGCGTTGAATTGTGGGGGGGGGAGACCCAGTACTTC. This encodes CSVELWGGETQYF. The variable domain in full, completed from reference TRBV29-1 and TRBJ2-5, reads SAVISQKPSRDICQRGTSLTIQCQVDSQVTMMFWYRQQPGQSLTLIATANQGSEATYESGFVIDKFPISRPNLTFSTLTVSNMSPEDSSIYLCSVELWGGETQYFGPGTRLLVL.

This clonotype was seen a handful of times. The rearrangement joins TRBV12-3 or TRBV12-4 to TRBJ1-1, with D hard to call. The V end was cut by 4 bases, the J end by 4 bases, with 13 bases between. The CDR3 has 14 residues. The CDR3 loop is CASSSSRGFTEAFF. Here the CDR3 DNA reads TGTGCCAGCAGTTCCAGCCGGGGATTCACTGAAGCTTTCTTT.

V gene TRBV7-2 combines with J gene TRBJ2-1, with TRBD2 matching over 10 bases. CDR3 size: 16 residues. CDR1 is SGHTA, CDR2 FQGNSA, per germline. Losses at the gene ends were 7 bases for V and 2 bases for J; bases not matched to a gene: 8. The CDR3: CASTSSGRGAYNEQFF. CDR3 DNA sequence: TGTGCCAGCACATCTAGCGGGAGAGGGGCCTACAATGAGCAGTTCTTC.

This CDR3 reads CASSSQGPGNIQYF. Written as DNA, the CDR3 is TGTGCCAGCAGTTCTCAGGGCCCGGGAAACATTCAGTACTTC. J is TRBJ2-4 and V is TRBV28; TRBD1 might be the D (5 bases). Trimming took 4 bases from V and 6 from J, leaving 13 bases between them. The CDR3 is 14 amino acids. The germline V gene encodes CDR1 MDHEN and CDR2 SYDVKM.

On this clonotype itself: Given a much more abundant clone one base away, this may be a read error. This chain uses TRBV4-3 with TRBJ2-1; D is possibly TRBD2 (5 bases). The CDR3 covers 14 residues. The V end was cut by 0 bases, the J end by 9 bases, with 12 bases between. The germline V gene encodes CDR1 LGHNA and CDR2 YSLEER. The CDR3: CASSQDRGNGEQFF. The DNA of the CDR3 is TGCGCCAGCAGCCAAGATAGAGGGAACGGTGAGCAGTTCTTC.

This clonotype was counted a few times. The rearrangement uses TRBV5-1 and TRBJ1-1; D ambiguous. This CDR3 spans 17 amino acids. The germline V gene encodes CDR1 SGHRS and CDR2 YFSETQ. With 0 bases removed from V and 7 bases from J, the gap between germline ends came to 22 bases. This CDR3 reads CASSLDPHSSQFYEAFF. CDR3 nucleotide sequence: TGCGCCAGCAGCTTGGATCCCCACAGCTCCCAATTTTATGAAGCTTTCTTT.